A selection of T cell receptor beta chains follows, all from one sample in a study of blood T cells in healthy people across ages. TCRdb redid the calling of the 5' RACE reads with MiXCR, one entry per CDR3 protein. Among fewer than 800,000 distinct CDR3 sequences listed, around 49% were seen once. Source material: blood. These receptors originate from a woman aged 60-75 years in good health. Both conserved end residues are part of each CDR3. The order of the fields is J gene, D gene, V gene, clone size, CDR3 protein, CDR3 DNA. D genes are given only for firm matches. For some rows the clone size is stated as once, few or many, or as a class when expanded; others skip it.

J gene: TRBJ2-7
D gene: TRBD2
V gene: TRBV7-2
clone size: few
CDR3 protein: CASSPGGLFYEQYF
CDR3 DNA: TGTGCCAGCAGCCCGGGGGGACTCTTCTACGAGCAGTACTTC

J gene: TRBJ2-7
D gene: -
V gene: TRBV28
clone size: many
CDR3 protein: CASRGVEQYF
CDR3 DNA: TGTGCCAGCAGGGGTGTCGAGCAGTACTTC

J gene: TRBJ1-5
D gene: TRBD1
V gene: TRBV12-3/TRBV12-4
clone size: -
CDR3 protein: CASSGTVAYQPQHF
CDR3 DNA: TGTGCCAGCAGCGGGACAGTAGCATACCAGCCCCAGCATTTT

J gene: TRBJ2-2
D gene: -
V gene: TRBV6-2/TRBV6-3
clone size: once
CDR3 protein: CAARQGGNTGELFF
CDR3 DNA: TGTGCCGCCAGACAGGGAGGAAACACCGGGGAGCTGTTTTTT

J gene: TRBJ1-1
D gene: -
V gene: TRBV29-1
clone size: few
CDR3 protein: CSVEDLGRAPAFF
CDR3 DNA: TGCAGCGTTGAAGATCTGGGTAGGGCACCAGCTTTCTTT

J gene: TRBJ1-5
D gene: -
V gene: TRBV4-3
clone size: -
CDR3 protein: CASSQEARQPQHF
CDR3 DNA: TGCGCCAGCAGCCAAGAAGCAAGACAGCCCCAGCATTTT

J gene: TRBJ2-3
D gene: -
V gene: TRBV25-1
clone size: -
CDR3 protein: CASSETWDTQYF
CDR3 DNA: TGTGCCAGCAGTGAAACGTGGGATACGCAGTATTTT

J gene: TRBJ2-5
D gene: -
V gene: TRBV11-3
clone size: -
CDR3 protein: CASSLGLGEQETQYF
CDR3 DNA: TGTGCCAGCAGCTTAGGACTAGGAGAGCAAGAGACCCAGTACTTC

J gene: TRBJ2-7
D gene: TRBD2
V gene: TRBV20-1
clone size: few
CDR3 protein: CSAQKVGSGRTEQYF
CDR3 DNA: TGCAGTGCCCAGAAGGTGGGTAGCGGGAGGACCGAGCAGTACTTC

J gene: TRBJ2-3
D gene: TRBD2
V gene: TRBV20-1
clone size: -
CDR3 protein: CSARDRLLAGGGDTQYF
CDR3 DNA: TGCAGTGCTAGAGATAGGTTACTAGCGGGAGGAGGAGATACGCAGTATTTT

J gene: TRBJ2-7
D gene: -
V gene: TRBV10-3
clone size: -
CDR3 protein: CAIGSPYEQYF
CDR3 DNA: TGTGCCATCGGTTCTCCCTACGAGCAGTACTTC

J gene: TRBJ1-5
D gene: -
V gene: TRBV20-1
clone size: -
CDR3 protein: CSASPWGGTKGNQPQHF
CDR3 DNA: TGCAGTGCTAGTCCCTGGGGAGGGACCAAAGGCAATCAGCCCCAGCATTTT

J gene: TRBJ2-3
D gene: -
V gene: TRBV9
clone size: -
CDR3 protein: CASSAAALRDTQYF
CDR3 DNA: TGTGCCAGCAGCGCAGCTGCTTTGAGGGATACGCAGTATTTT

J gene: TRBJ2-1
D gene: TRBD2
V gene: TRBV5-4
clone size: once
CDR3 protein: CASSLGLADSYEQFF
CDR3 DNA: TGTGCCAGCAGCCTGGGACTAGCGGACTCCTACGAGCAGTTCTTC

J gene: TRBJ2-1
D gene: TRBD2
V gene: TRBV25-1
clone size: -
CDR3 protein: CASTPGLGETQFF
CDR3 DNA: TGTGCCAGCACTCCAGGACTAGGGGAGACCCAGTTCTTC

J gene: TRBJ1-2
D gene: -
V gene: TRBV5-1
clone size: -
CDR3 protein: CASSWDMDGYTF
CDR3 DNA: TGCGCCAGCAGCTGGGACATGGATGGCTACACCTTC

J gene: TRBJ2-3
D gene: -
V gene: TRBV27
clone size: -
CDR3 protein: CASSFTTRGSTDTQYF
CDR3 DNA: TGTGCCAGCAGTTTCACGACTAGAGGCAGCACAGATACGCAGTATTTT

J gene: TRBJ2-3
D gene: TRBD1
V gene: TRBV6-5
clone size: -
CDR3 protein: CASSYATGTATDTQYF
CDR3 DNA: TGTGCCAGCAGTTACGCGACCGGGACAGCCACAGATACGCAGTATTTT

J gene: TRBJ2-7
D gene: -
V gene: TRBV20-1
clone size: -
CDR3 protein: CSVLKGGGSTYEQYF
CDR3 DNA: TGCAGTGTCCTAAAGGGGGGCGGGAGTACCTACGAGCAGTACTTC

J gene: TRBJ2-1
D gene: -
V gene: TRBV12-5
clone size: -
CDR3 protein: CASGLGSTGRREQFF
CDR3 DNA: TGTGCTAGTGGTTTGGGCTCGACAGGGAGGCGTGAGCAGTTCTTC

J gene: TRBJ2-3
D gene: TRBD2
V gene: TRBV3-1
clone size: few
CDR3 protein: CASSRRRAGGTDTQYF
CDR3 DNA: TGTGCCAGCAGCCGCCGACGGGCGGGAGGCACAGATACGCAGTATTTT

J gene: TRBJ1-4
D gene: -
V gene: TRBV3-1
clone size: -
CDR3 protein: CASSQIDEKLFF
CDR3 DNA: TGTGCCAGCAGCCAAATCGATGAAAAACTGTTTTTT

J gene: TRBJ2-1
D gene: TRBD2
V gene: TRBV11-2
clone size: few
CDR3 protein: CASSLDLAGGYNEQFF
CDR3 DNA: TGTGCCAGCAGCTTAGATCTAGCGGGAGGGTACAATGAGCAGTTCTTC

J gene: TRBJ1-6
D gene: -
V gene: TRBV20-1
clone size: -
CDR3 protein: CSARGLFGDSPLHF
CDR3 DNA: TGCAGTGCGAGAGGACTTTTCGGGGATTCACCCCTCCACTTT